Listed below are T cell receptor beta chains from one sample, sequenced in a study of technical replicates of blood from a few donors. Measured with immunoSEQ multiplex PCR; TCRdb has only the in-frame clones, and not every one. This sample yields roughly 48,000 clones, of which around nine tenths are seen a single time; around 4% belongs to the top ten. The sample taken for sequencing was PBMCs. Receptors were obtained from a human donor in good health. Some clones in this sample may be carry-over from other donors' samples. Both conserved end residues are part of each CDR3. Each record gives: D gene, J gene, V gene, clone size, CDR3 DNA, CDR3 protein. A D gene is named only where the DNA matches it firmly. Size is stated for part of the rows, as once, few or many counts, or as a class when the clone is expanded.

D gene: TRBD2
J gene: TRBJ2-1
V gene: TRBV4-3
clone size: -
CDR3 DNA: TGCGCCAGCAGCCAAGATTTGCGGGGGGCCTACAATGAGCAGTTCTTC
CDR3 protein: CASSQDLRGAYNEQFF

D gene: TRBD2
J gene: TRBJ2-2
V gene: TRBV4-3
clone size: -
CDR3 DNA: TGCGCCAGCAGCCAGGGACTAGCGGGAGCGCGGAACACCGGGGAGCTGTTTTTT
CDR3 protein: CASSQGLAGARNTGELFF

D gene: TRBD1
J gene: TRBJ2-7
V gene: TRBV25-1
clone size: -
CDR3 DNA: TGTGCCAGCAGTGCGGACAGGGGCTACGAGCAGTACTTC
CDR3 protein: CASSADRGYEQYF

D gene: -
J gene: TRBJ1-3
V gene: TRBV6-1
clone size: once
CDR3 DNA: TGTGCCAGCAGTGACCCCCGGACAACTGGAAACACCATATATTTT
CDR3 protein: CASSDPRTTGNTIYF

D gene: -
J gene: TRBJ2-3
V gene: TRBV9
clone size: -
CDR3 DNA: TGTGCCAGCAGCCCCAGTGGAGGGGCCGGTGCCGATACGCAGTATTTT
CDR3 protein: CASSPSGGAGADTQYF

D gene: -
J gene: TRBJ1-2
V gene: TRBV7-9
clone size: once
CDR3 DNA: TGTGCCAGCAGCATGACTGCCTTGAACGATGGCTACACCTTC
CDR3 protein: CASSMTALNDGYTF

D gene: -
J gene: TRBJ2-3
V gene: TRBV20-1
clone size: once
CDR3 DNA: TGCAGTGGTAGGGCGGAAGATACGCAGTATTTT
CDR3 protein: CSGRAEDTQYF

D gene: -
J gene: TRBJ1-4
V gene: TRBV5-1
clone size: -
CDR3 DNA: TGCGCCAGCAGCTTGGCTTGGGACACAAGCGGTGAAAAACTGTTTTTT
CDR3 protein: CASSLAWDTSGEKLFF

D gene: -
J gene: TRBJ2-7
V gene: TRBV4-2
clone size: -
CDR3 DNA: TGTGCCAGCAGCCAAGATCAGTACGAGCAGTACTTC
CDR3 protein: CASSQDQYEQYF

D gene: -
J gene: TRBJ2-7
V gene: TRBV4-1
clone size: -
CDR3 DNA: TGCGCCAGCAGCCAAGAGTCAGGGTCCGGCGAGCAGTACTTC
CDR3 protein: CASSQESGSGEQYF

D gene: -
J gene: TRBJ1-2
V gene: TRBV18
clone size: -
CDR3 DNA: TGTGCCAGCTCACCAGCCCAGGAGGGCTATGGCTACACCTTC
CDR3 protein: CASSPAQEGYGYTF

D gene: -
J gene: TRBJ1-5
V gene: TRBV5-6
clone size: -
CDR3 DNA: TGTGCCAGCAGCATGACAGGAAGTCGAAGCAATCAGCCCCAGCATTTT
CDR3 protein: CASSMTGSRSNQPQHF

D gene: -
J gene: TRBJ1-1
V gene: TRBV2
clone size: -
CDR3 DNA: TGTGCCAGCCTCGTGTTTAACACTGAAGCTTTCTTT
CDR3 protein: CASLVFNTEAFF

D gene: -
J gene: TRBJ2-6
V gene: TRBV7-2
clone size: once
CDR3 DNA: TGTGCCAGCAGCCCCTTTCCCCGGGGGGCCAACGTCCTGACTTTC
CDR3 protein: CASSPFPRGANVLTF

D gene: -
J gene: TRBJ1-1
V gene: TRBV5-6
clone size: -
CDR3 DNA: TGTGCCAGCAGCTCCCTCGGTGGCACTGAAGCTTTCTTT
CDR3 protein: CASSSLGGTEAFF

D gene: -
J gene: TRBJ1-2
V gene: TRBV10-3
clone size: -
CDR3 DNA: TGTGCCATCAGTGAGGCCGGGGGGATAGAGTATGGCTACACCTTC
CDR3 protein: CAISEAGGIEYGYTF

D gene: -
J gene: TRBJ2-5
V gene: TRBV4-3
clone size: -
CDR3 DNA: TGCGCCAGCAGCCAAGTAATTGTAACAGGGAAGGAGACCCAGTACTTC
CDR3 protein: CASSQVIVTGKETQYF

D gene: TRBD1
J gene: TRBJ1-5
V gene: TRBV10-3
clone size: -
CDR3 DNA: TGTGCCATCAGTGGGGACAGGTGGAGGGGGGCCCAGCATTTT
CDR3 protein: CAISGDRWRGAQHF

D gene: -
J gene: TRBJ2-3
V gene: TRBV15
clone size: once
CDR3 DNA: TGTGCCACCAGCAGAGAGCTCGCGGGGGCCCGAATAGATACGCAGTATTTT
CDR3 protein: CATSRELAGARIDTQYF

D gene: -
J gene: TRBJ2-7
V gene: TRBV7-9
clone size: once
CDR3 DNA: TGTGCCAGCAGTGACGCGGGGATAGCCACCGAGCAGTACTTC
CDR3 protein: CASSDAGIATEQYF

D gene: TRBD1
J gene: TRBJ1-1
V gene: TRBV19
clone size: -
CDR3 DNA: TGTGCCAGTAGTATCAAGACAGGGGGGGGGACTGAAGCTTTCTTT
CDR3 protein: CASSIKTGGGTEAFF

D gene: TRBD1
J gene: TRBJ1-1
V gene: TRBV10-3
clone size: -
CDR3 DNA: TGTGCCATCAGGCGAACAGGGGACACTGAAGCTTTCTTT
CDR3 protein: CAIRRTGDTEAFF

D gene: -
J gene: TRBJ1-2
V gene: TRBV7-2
clone size: -
CDR3 DNA: TGTGCCAGCAGCTTTCTATTATATGGCTACACCTTC
CDR3 protein: CASSFLLYGYTF

D gene: TRBD2
J gene: TRBJ2-5
V gene: TRBV7-9
clone size: -
CDR3 DNA: TGTGCCAGCGGGGGGGGGACAGAGACCCAGTACTTC
CDR3 protein: CASGGGTETQYF

D gene: TRBD2
J gene: TRBJ2-1
V gene: TRBV11-1
clone size: -
CDR3 DNA: TGTGCCAGCAGCACCGGGACTAGCGGGGTTAATGAGCAGTTCTTC
CDR3 protein: CASSTGTSGVNEQFF

D gene: -
J gene: TRBJ1-4
V gene: TRBV5-4
clone size: -
CDR3 DNA: TGTGCCAGCAGCACTTCTGGGGGGGCACGAAGGGATGAAAAACTGTTTTTT
CDR3 protein: CASSTSGGARRDEKLFF

D gene: TRBD2
J gene: TRBJ2-2
V gene: TRBV4-3
clone size: -
CDR3 DNA: TGCGCCAGCAGCCAAGCCCCGACTAGCGGGATTAACACCGGGGAGCTGTTTTTT
CDR3 protein: CASSQAPTSGINTGELFF

D gene: -
J gene: TRBJ2-5
V gene: TRBV5-4
clone size: -
CDR3 DNA: TGTGCCAGCAGCTTCGAGGGCTTGATTCAAGAGACCCAGTACTTC
CDR3 protein: CASSFEGLIQETQYF

D gene: TRBD2
J gene: TRBJ2-5
V gene: TRBV13
clone size: -
CDR3 DNA: TGTGCCAGCAGGATAGCGGGGGGGCCGAGGACCCAGTACTTC
CDR3 protein: CASRIAGGPRTQYF

D gene: TRBD1
J gene: TRBJ1-1
V gene: TRBV6-1
clone size: -
CDR3 DNA: TGTGCCAGCAGTGAAGTAGGGACAGGTCCTGAAGCTTTCTTT
CDR3 protein: CASSEVGTGPEAFF

D gene: TRBD2
J gene: TRBJ2-1
V gene: TRBV7-2
clone size: -
CDR3 DNA: TGTGCCAGCAGCTACCTAGGCGGGGGGGCCTCCAATGAGCAGTTCTTC
CDR3 protein: CASSYLGGGASNEQFF

D gene: -
J gene: TRBJ1-1
V gene: TRBV19
clone size: -
CDR3 DNA: TGTGCCAGTAGTGTATCACAGGGCACTGAAGCTTTCTTT
CDR3 protein: CASSVSQGTEAFF

D gene: TRBD1
J gene: TRBJ2-7
V gene: TRBV15
clone size: -
CDR3 DNA: TGTGCCACCAGCAGAGAACGGGACAGGGCCTACGAGCAGTACTTC
CDR3 protein: CATSRERDRAYEQYF

D gene: -
J gene: TRBJ1-2
V gene: TRBV4-2
clone size: -
CDR3 DNA: TGTGCCAGCAGCCAAGATTGGCAGGGCTATGGCTACACCTTC
CDR3 protein: CASSQDWQGYGYTF

D gene: -
J gene: TRBJ1-1
V gene: TRBV4-3
clone size: once
CDR3 DNA: TGCGCCAGCAGCCAAGTAGCGGCGAACACTGAAGCTTTCTTT
CDR3 protein: CASSQVAANTEAFF

D gene: TRBD2
J gene: TRBJ2-3
V gene: TRBV2
clone size: -
CDR3 DNA: TGTGCCAGCAGACCACCGGGACTAAGCACAGATACGCAGTATTTT
CDR3 protein: CASRPPGLSTDTQYF

D gene: TRBD1
J gene: TRBJ1-1
V gene: TRBV7-8
clone size: -
CDR3 DNA: TGTGCCAGCAGTCGACAGGGGATGAACACTGAAGCTTTCTTT
CDR3 protein: CASSRQGMNTEAFF

D gene: -
J gene: TRBJ2-3
V gene: TRBV6-5
clone size: -
CDR3 DNA: TGTGCCAGCAGTTACTCGGTAGCCCGGGATACGCAGTATTTT
CDR3 protein: CASSYSVARDTQYF

D gene: TRBD2
J gene: TRBJ2-7
V gene: TRBV7-2
clone size: -
CDR3 DNA: TGTGCCAGCAGCTTAGCGCGACTAGCGGGGGGATCCTACGAGCAGTACTTC
CDR3 protein: CASSLARLAGGSYEQYF